The 23 T cell receptor beta chains below all came from one sample that was sequenced in a study of identical twins. In TCRdb, the 5' RACE reads were re-called with MiXCR into one record per CDR3 protein. The sample holds 500,000 or so distinct CDR3 sequences; 12% to 15% are singletons and the top ten take approximately 0.52%. The same data also went into a second study, on yellow fever vaccine responses in identical twins.

Input material: CD4+ T cells sorted from blood. The receptors come from a woman aged 18 to 35 in good health.

The gene calls are TRBV20-1 and TRBJ2-4, with TRBD2 matching 10 bases. J was trimmed by 0 bases and V by 5 bases; bases with no gene match: 4. The length of the CDR3 is 15 residues. Germline loops: CDR1 DFQATT, CDR2 SNEGSKA (reference sequence). The chain's CDR3 is CSASTSGVAKNIQYF. The CDR3 nucleotides are TGCAGTGCTTCTACTAGCGGGGTAGCCAAAAACATTCAGTACTTC.

This chain connects TRBV12-3 or TRBV12-4 to TRBJ2-3; 10 positions agree with TRBD2. J gave up 5 bases and V 5 bases, and 7 bases lay outside the gene matches. The CDR3 length is 15 residues. The chain's CDR3 is CASSKSSGSQDTQYF. As DNA, the CDR3 is TGTGCCAGCAGTAAATCTAGCGGGAGTCAAGATACGCAGTATTTT.

This clonotype has a count of ten or more. The chain has TRBV28 and TRBJ2-1; 8 bases are shared with TRBD2. Trimming took 5 bases from V and 9 from J; bases not matched to a gene: 15. CDR3 size: 16 residues. Germline-derived CDR1 and CDR2 are MDHEN and SYDVKM. Here the CDR3 DNA reads TGTGCCAGCAGTCCTATAGTCGGGAGGGCCGCTATTGAGCAGTTCTTC. This gives the protein CASSPIVGRAAIEQFF.

This chain joins TRBV5-6 and TRBJ2-3; TRBD2 agrees at 8 bases. This CDR3 has 19 residues. Germline V gene data show CDR1 as SGHDT and CDR2 as YYEEEE. The junction had 17 bases not matched to a gene; V was cut back by 4 bases and J by 1 base. CDR3 loop: CASSALLYREGRGTDTQYF. The CDR3 DNA sequence: TGTGCCAGCAGCGCACTACTCTATCGGGAGGGCCGGGGCACAGATACGCAGTATTTT.

The chain carries TRBV12-3 or TRBV12-4 and TRBJ2-7; the match to TRBD2 covers 16 bases. The CDR3 spans 16 residues. Trimming cost V 5 bases and J 4 bases; bases outside gene matches: 5. The CDR3 sequence is CASSQGTSGGAYEQYF. The CDR3 nucleotides are TGTGCCAGCAGTCAAGGGACTAGCGGGGGGGCTTACGAGCAGTACTTC.

This chain connects TRBV19 to TRBJ2-1; TRBD1 matches 10 bases. The CDR3 extends over 15 amino acids. The germline gives CDR1 LNHDA, CDR2 SQIVND (reference sequence). V lost 6 bases, J lost 6 bases, and 8 bases stayed unmatched. CDR3 loop: CASRGPGQGTNEQFF. CDR3 bases: TGTGCCAGTAGGGGACCGGGACAGGGGACCAATGAGCAGTTCTTC.

This clonotype was counted at least ten times. The rearrangement uses TRBV6-5 and TRBJ2-5; no clear D gene. Trimming cost V 0 bases and J 1 base, with 6 bases left between them. This CDR3 has 14 residues. The germline V gene encodes CDR1 MNHEY and CDR2 SVGAGI. CDR3 DNA: TGTGCCAGCAGTTACTCCGAGGTCCAAGAGACCCAGTACTTC. Protein: CASSYSEVQETQYF.

This clonotype has only a few counts. The chain is built from TRBV25-1 and TRBJ2-1; the match to TRBD2 covers 7 bases. Germline CDR1 and CDR2: MGHDK and SYGVNS. With 1 base clipped from V and 5 bases from J, the junction kept 5 bases outside the gene matches. The CDR3 contains 15 residues. CDR3 protein: CASSELGTTNNEQFF. The CDR3 nucleotides read TGTGCCAGCAGTGAATTAGGGACTACAAACAATGAGCAGTTCTTC.

Remarks on this clonotype: The germline gene is not matched at one end of the junction; a read error may be the cause. J is TRBJ1-2 and V is TRBV28; TRBD1 matches 7 bases. The CDR3 extends over 15 amino acids. From germline, CDR1 is MDHEN and CDR2 SYDVKM. The CDR3: CASSRQGTGNFGYTF. CDR3 in DNA: TGTGCCAGCAGCCGACAGGGTACCGGGAACTTTGGCTACACCTTC.

In this sample, this clonotype turned up many times. The V gene is TRBV9, the J gene TRBJ2-1; TRBD1 matches 9 bases. Germline lookup yields CDR1 SGDLS and CDR2 YYNGEE. This CDR3 region has 16 residues. The V gene end was trimmed by 4 bases and the J gene end by 6 bases; junction bases not matched to a gene: 11. The CDR3 here is CASSNSDRGLSNEQFF. The CDR3 coding sequence is TGTGCCAGCAGCAACTCGGACAGGGGTTTGAGCAATGAGCAGTTCTTC.

The chain uses TRBV5-6 and TRBJ2-7, with TRBD2 as a possible D gene (5 bases). The CDR3 is made up of 11 amino acids. V was trimmed by 1 base and J by 10 bases, leaving 9 bases between them. The germline CDR1 and CDR2 sequences are SGHDT and YYEEEE. CDR3 in amino acids: CASSLKRAQYF. The CDR3 region has the DNA TGTGCCAGCAGCTTGAAGAGGGCCCAGTACTTC.

On this clonotype itself: The junction differs from germline at one of its ends, possibly a read error. The chain employs TRBV10-3 and TRBJ2-3; weak D call: TRBD2 (6 bases). Germline V gives CDR1 ENHRY, CDR2 SYGVKD. CDR3 length equals 14 residues. In nucleotides, the CDR3 is TGTGCCATCAGTGAGTCGGGCGGGGAAGATACGCAGTTTTTT. It codes for CAISESGGEDTQFF.

This clonotype was seen repeatedly, ten times or more. The chain uses TRBV3-1 and TRBJ2-3; D unclear. V was clipped by 1 base and J by 4 bases, with 6 bases between them. CDR1 and CDR2 from the germline V gene are LGHDT and YNNKEL (reference sequence). The CDR3 sequence is 13 residues long. The CDR3 reads CASSQGVPDTQYF. For the CDR3, the DNA is TGTGCCAGCAGCCAAGGAGTACCAGATACGCAGTATTTT.

The rearrangement joins TRBV29-1 to TRBJ2-7; the D gene is possibly TRBD2 (6 bases). V lost 4 bases, J lost 2 bases, and 15 bases lay in between. The CDR3 consists of 14 residues. CDR1 and CDR2 from the germline V gene are SQVTM and ANQGSEA. The CDR3 sequence: CSVGGGEVAYEQYF. CDR3 in DNA: TGCAGCGTTGGTGGAGGGGAAGTTGCCTACGAGCAGTACTTC.

V and J are TRBV7-2 and TRBJ2-1, with TRBD2 matching over 11 bases. The trim removed 5 bases at V and 8 bases at J, leaving 11 bases unmatched. There are 16 residues in the CDR3. Germline V gives CDR1 SGHTA, CDR2 FQGNSA. CDR3 in amino acids: CASSNYGTSGRDEQFF. The CDR3, as DNA: TGTGCCAGCAGCAATTACGGGACTAGCGGTAGGGATGAGCAGTTCTTC.

The J gene is TRBJ2-4, the V gene TRBV4-3, with 8 bases lining up with TRBD2. Germline trimming cut 0 bases from V and 7 bases from J; bases unmatched to any gene: 11. The length of the CDR3 is 17 residues. Per the germline V gene, CDR1 is LGHNA and CDR2 is YSLEER. The CDR3 region is CASSQDVGRAGDNIQYF. Written as DNA, the CDR3 is TGCGCCAGCAGCCAAGATGTAGGGAGAGCGGGAGATAACATTCAGTACTTC.

This clonotype has only a few counts. V gene TRBV6-2 or TRBV6-3 combines with J gene TRBJ1-1; D gene uncertain. The germline V gene encodes CDR1 MNHEY and CDR2 SVGEGT. V was shortened by 10 bases and J by 3 bases, with 15 bases between the two germline ends. The CDR3 covers 13 residues. This CDR3 reads CATLTAAHTEAFF. DNA for the CDR3: TGTGCCACCCTAACAGCTGCTCACACTGAAGCTTTCTTT.

This clonotype was seen repeatedly, ten times or more. The DNA for the CDR3 is TGCAGTGCTGCTACTAGCGGCACAGATACGCAGTATTTT. Encoded protein: CSAATSGTDTQYF. J is TRBJ2-3 and V is TRBV20-1; 7 bases fit TRBD2. Unmatched junction bases numbered 3, after V lost 5 bases and J lost 1 base. The CDR3 runs to 13 residues. Germline CDR1 DFQATT, CDR2 SNEGSKA (reference sequence).

This clonotype was counted only a few times. The V and J genes are TRBV5-1 and TRBJ1-6, with D maybe TRBD1 (5 bases). The germline CDR1 and CDR2 sequences are SGHRS and YFSETQ. The CDR3 is made up of 14 amino acids. V dropped 5 bases and J dropped 8 bases, with 14 bases sitting between them. The CDR3 region has the DNA TGCGCCAGCAGGACCGGGACGGAGTATTCACCCCTCCACTTT. Translating it yields CASRTGTEYSPLHF.

This clonotype was seen at least ten times. This sequence joins TRBV29-1 and TRBJ2-3; 10 nucleotides agree with TRBD1. Germline trimming cut 7 bases from V and 4 bases from J; bases unmatched to any gene: 8. This CDR3 spans 14 amino acids. Germline V gene lookup returns CDR1 SQVTM and CDR2 ANQGSEA. The CDR3 DNA reads as TGCAGCGCCCCTCGACAGGGGGCCGCAGATACGCAGTATTTT. Protein: CSAPRQGAADTQYF.

This clonotype was seen only a few times. The chain joins TRBV20-1 to TRBJ2-7; TRBD1 aligns across 8 bases. The germline CDR1 and CDR2 sequences are DFQATT and SNEGSKA (reference sequence). Germline trimming cut 3 bases from V and 0 bases from J; bases unmatched to any gene: 4. This CDR3 region has 14 residues. CDR3 residues: CSASRQGISYEQYF. DNA of the CDR3: TGCAGTGCTAGCAGACAGGGGATCTCCTACGAGCAGTACTTC.

In this sample, this clonotype turned up many times. The chain couples TRBV12-3 or TRBV12-4 to TRBJ2-2, with TRBD1 matching over 7 bases. The CDR3 extends over 13 amino acids. The V segment lost 6 bases and the J segment 6 bases; nucleotides outside the gene matches: 4. The CDR3 reads CASRQGIAGELFF. The CDR3 nucleotides are TGTGCCAGCAGACAGGGGATCGCCGGGGAGCTGTTTTTT.

This clonotype was recorded a few times. This chain links TRBV3-1 with TRBJ2-1; 9 bases agree with TRBD2. With V trimmed by 2 bases and J by 3 bases, 5 bases remained unmatched. CDR1 LGHDT and CDR2 YNNKEL come from the germline V gene (reference sequence). This CDR3 has 16 amino acids. CDR3 loop: CASSQPSGGIYNEQFF. The CDR3 DNA reads as TGTGCCAGCAGCCAACCGAGCGGGGGGATCTACAATGAGCAGTTCTTC.